Listed below are T cell receptor beta chains from one sample, sequenced in a study of CD8 T cells in Susac syndrome. TCRdb fed the immunoSEQ multiplex PCR reads into MiXCR, producing one record per CDR3 protein. Of under 300,000 distinct CDR3 sequences listed, 90% to 96% were seen once; the top ten hold 0.08% to 0.11%. Specimen: CD4+ T cells from PBMCs. The receptor source for this set is a human donor with Susac syndrome. Both conserved end residues are part of each CDR3. The order of the fields is V gene, J gene, D gene, clone size, CDR3 protein, CDR3 DNA. A D gene is named only where the DNA matches it firmly. For some rows the clone size is stated as once, few or many, or as a class when expanded; others skip it.

V gene: TRBV27; J gene: TRBJ1-2; D gene: -; clone size: -; CDR3 protein: CASSRGTAGYTF; CDR3 DNA: TGTGCCAGCTCCCGGGGCACGGCGGGCTACACCTTC
V gene: TRBV5-1; J gene: TRBJ1-1; D gene: -; clone size: -; CDR3 protein: CASSPAGGAQNTEAFF; CDR3 DNA: TGCGCCAGCAGCCCCGCCGGGGGGGCGCAAAACACTGAAGCTTTCTTT
V gene: TRBV27; J gene: TRBJ2-5; D gene: -; clone size: -; CDR3 protein: CASSRDTETQYF; CDR3 DNA: TGTGCCAGCTCGCGAGACACAGAGACCCAGTACTTC
V gene: TRBV6-2/TRBV6-3; J gene: TRBJ1-2; D gene: -; clone size: once; CDR3 protein: CASSYTLYGYTF; CDR3 DNA: TGTGCCAGCAGTTACACACTCTATGGCTACACCTTC
V gene: TRBV20-1; J gene: TRBJ1-5; D gene: -; clone size: few; CDR3 protein: CSARRGRGNQPQHF; CDR3 DNA: TGCAGTGCTAGACGAGGGAGGGGCAATCAGCCCCAGCATTTT
V gene: TRBV30; J gene: TRBJ1-5; D gene: TRBD1; clone size: -; CDR3 protein: CAWETGEGQPQHF; CDR3 DNA: TGTGCCTGGGAAACAGGGGAAGGACAGCCCCAGCATTTT
V gene: TRBV7-9; J gene: TRBJ1-5; D gene: -; clone size: -; CDR3 protein: CASSLRLNQPQHF; CDR3 DNA: TGTGCCAGCAGCCTCCGCCTAAATCAGCCCCAGCATTTT
V gene: TRBV5-6; J gene: TRBJ2-7; D gene: -; clone size: -; CDR3 protein: CASSQGRTSYEQYF; CDR3 DNA: TGTGCCAGCAGCCAGGGACGGACTTCCTACGAGCAGTACTTC
V gene: TRBV7-9; J gene: TRBJ2-1; D gene: -; clone size: -; CDR3 protein: CASTERSRSDNEQFF; CDR3 DNA: TGTGCCAGCACTGAAAGGTCCCGTTCCGACAATGAGCAGTTCTTC
V gene: TRBV5-1; J gene: TRBJ2-1; D gene: -; clone size: -; CDR3 protein: CASSLERNNEQFF; CDR3 DNA: TGCGCCAGCAGCTTGGAACGAAACAATGAGCAGTTCTTC
V gene: TRBV28; J gene: TRBJ2-7; D gene: -; clone size: -; CDR3 protein: CASSSHGYSLTYEQYF; CDR3 DNA: TGTGCCAGCAGTTCCCATGGGTATAGCTTAACCTACGAGCAGTACTTC
V gene: TRBV10-3; J gene: TRBJ1-5; D gene: -; clone size: once; CDR3 protein: CAISDRRDNQPQHF; CDR3 DNA: TGTGCCATCAGTGACCGCAGAGACAATCAGCCCCAGCATTTT
V gene: TRBV7-2; J gene: TRBJ1-5; D gene: -; clone size: few; CDR3 protein: CASSFQGNQPQHF; CDR3 DNA: TGTGCCAGCAGCTTTCAGGGCAATCAGCCCCAGCATTTT
V gene: TRBV7-2; J gene: TRBJ1-1; D gene: TRBD1; clone size: -; CDR3 protein: CASSPDRGTTEAFF; CDR3 DNA: TGTGCCAGCAGCCCCGACAGGGGGACCACTGAAGCTTTCTTT
V gene: TRBV30; J gene: TRBJ1-2; D gene: TRBD1; clone size: -; CDR3 protein: CAWVGGPGTVYGYTF; CDR3 DNA: TGTGCCTGGGTAGGGGGGCCCGGGACAGTATATGGCTACACCTTC
V gene: TRBV10-3; J gene: TRBJ2-1; D gene: TRBD2; clone size: -; CDR3 protein: CAIRARREVSYNEQFF; CDR3 DNA: TGTGCCATCAGGGCAAGGCGGGAGGTGTCCTACAATGAGCAGTTCTTC
V gene: TRBV12-3/TRBV12-4; J gene: TRBJ2-7; D gene: -; clone size: -; CDR3 protein: CASSTLGEPYEQYF; CDR3 DNA: TGTGCCAGCAGTACCTTAGGGGAACCTTACGAGCAGTACTTC
V gene: TRBV29-1; J gene: TRBJ1-3; D gene: -; clone size: -; CDR3 protein: CSVRHSGNTIYF; CDR3 DNA: TGCAGCGTCCGCCACTCTGGAAACACCATATATTTT
V gene: TRBV15; J gene: TRBJ2-1; D gene: TRBD2; clone size: -; CDR3 protein: CATSRDRLANEQFF; CDR3 DNA: TGTGCCACCAGCAGAGATCGACTAGCGAATGAGCAGTTCTTC
V gene: TRBV2; J gene: TRBJ1-1; D gene: -; clone size: -; CDR3 protein: CASGGNKNTEAFF; CDR3 DNA: TGTGCCAGTGGCGGGAACAAGAACACTGAAGCTTTCTTT
V gene: TRBV6-1; J gene: TRBJ2-3; D gene: -; clone size: -; CDR3 protein: CASSPHGFRTGTDTQYF; CDR3 DNA: TGTGCCAGCAGTCCACACGGATTCCGAACGGGCACAGATACGCAGTATTTT
V gene: TRBV19; J gene: TRBJ2-1; D gene: TRBD2; clone size: -; CDR3 protein: CASSTSGLAGADNEQFF; CDR3 DNA: TGTGCCAGTAGTACGTCGGGACTAGCGGGAGCGGATAATGAGCAGTTCTTC
V gene: TRBV20-1; J gene: TRBJ2-5; D gene: -; clone size: -; CDR3 protein: CSASMGTQYF; CDR3 DNA: TGCAGTGCTAGTATGGGGACCCAGTACTTC
V gene: TRBV6-5; J gene: TRBJ1-4; D gene: TRBD1; clone size: -; CDR3 protein: CASSPRDSGREKLFF; CDR3 DNA: TGTGCCAGCAGTCCCCGGGACAGCGGGAGGGAAAAACTGTTTTTT
V gene: TRBV2; J gene: TRBJ1-2; D gene: TRBD1; clone size: -; CDR3 protein: CASSADRGRSYGYTF; CDR3 DNA: TGTGCCAGCAGTGCTGACAGGGGGCGCAGCTATGGCTACACCTTC
V gene: TRBV18; J gene: TRBJ2-3; D gene: -; clone size: -; CDR3 protein: CASSPPRSGRSTDTQYF; CDR3 DNA: TGTGCCAGCTCACCACCGCGGTCGGGCAGAAGCACAGATACGCAGTATTTT
V gene: TRBV29-1; J gene: TRBJ2-3; D gene: -; clone size: -; CDR3 protein: CSVEGTDTQYF; CDR3 DNA: TGCAGCGTTGAAGGCACAGATACGCAGTATTTT
V gene: TRBV20-1; J gene: TRBJ1-5; D gene: TRBD1; clone size: -; CDR3 protein: CSARDLSGTGWVEPQHF; CDR3 DNA: TGCAGTGCTAGAGATCTCTCGGGGACAGGGTGGGTTGAGCCCCAGCATTTT
V gene: TRBV14; J gene: TRBJ1-5; D gene: -; clone size: -; CDR3 protein: CASSQIRTVANQPQHF; CDR3 DNA: TGTGCCAGCAGCCAAATCAGGACAGTAGCAAATCAGCCCCAGCATTTT
V gene: TRBV30; J gene: TRBJ1-1; D gene: -; clone size: once; CDR3 protein: CAWIPRYGTEAFF; CDR3 DNA: TGTGCCTGGATCCCCCGTTACGGCACTGAAGCTTTCTTT
V gene: TRBV25-1; J gene: TRBJ2-3; D gene: -; clone size: -; CDR3 protein: CASSATGADTQYF; CDR3 DNA: TGTGCCAGCAGTGCTACAGGCGCAGATACGCAGTATTTT
V gene: TRBV20-1; J gene: TRBJ2-7; D gene: -; clone size: -; CDR3 protein: CSAGTGYEQYF; CDR3 DNA: TGCAGTGCTGGAACAGGGTACGAGCAGTACTTC
V gene: TRBV9; J gene: TRBJ2-3; D gene: -; clone size: once; CDR3 protein: CASSVENYYPTDTQYF; CDR3 DNA: TGTGCCAGCAGCGTAGAAAACTACTATCCCACAGATACGCAGTATTTT
V gene: TRBV7-6; J gene: TRBJ2-7; D gene: -; clone size: -; CDR3 protein: CASSLEPAGGYEQYF; CDR3 DNA: TGTGCCAGCAGCTTAGAACCAGCGGGTGGCTACGAGCAGTACTTC
V gene: TRBV14; J gene: TRBJ1-2; D gene: -; clone size: -; CDR3 protein: CASSHGTSYGYTF; CDR3 DNA: TGTGCCAGCAGCCACGGGACTTCATATGGCTACACCTTC
V gene: TRBV18; J gene: TRBJ2-2; D gene: -; clone size: -; CDR3 protein: CASSPVQGGLGELFF; CDR3 DNA: TGTGCCAGCTCACCGGTCCAGGGAGGCCTCGGGGAGCTGTTTTTT
V gene: TRBV29-1; J gene: TRBJ1-1; D gene: -; clone size: -; CDR3 protein: CSVSYRGARAFF; CDR3 DNA: TGCAGCGTTTCCTATCGGGGGGCGCGAGCTTTCTTT
V gene: TRBV12-3/TRBV12-4; J gene: TRBJ2-1; D gene: -; clone size: -; CDR3 protein: CATLSRLGLSEQFF; CDR3 DNA: TGTGCCACCCTATCCCGACTAGGTTTAAGTGAGCAGTTCTTC
V gene: TRBV18; J gene: TRBJ2-1; D gene: -; clone size: -; CDR3 protein: CASTTMAFPGNEQFF; CDR3 DNA: TGTGCCAGCACCACAATGGCATTCCCGGGGAATGAGCAGTTCTTC
V gene: TRBV28; J gene: TRBJ2-7; D gene: TRBD2; clone size: -; CDR3 protein: CASSAGVNLGYEQYF; CDR3 DNA: TGTGCCAGCTCAGCGGGAGTCAATCTGGGATACGAGCAGTACTTC
V gene: TRBV7-2; J gene: TRBJ2-4; D gene: TRBD2; clone size: -; CDR3 protein: CASSPLAGKNIQYF; CDR3 DNA: TGTGCCAGCAGCCCCCTAGCGGGAAAAAACATTCAGTACTTC
V gene: TRBV2; J gene: TRBJ2-3; D gene: -; clone size: -; CDR3 protein: CASSMTISTDTQYF; CDR3 DNA: TGTGCCAGCAGCATGACTATAAGCACAGATACGCAGTATTTT
V gene: TRBV28; J gene: TRBJ2-5; D gene: TRBD2; clone size: once; CDR3 protein: CASSSDPGSGQETQYF; CDR3 DNA: TGTGCCAGCAGTTCCGACCCGGGTAGCGGGCAGGAGACCCAGTACTTC
V gene: TRBV12-5; J gene: TRBJ2-1; D gene: TRBD1; clone size: -; CDR3 protein: CASGTGQVYNEQFF; CDR3 DNA: TGTGCTAGTGGGACGGGACAGGTCTACAATGAGCAGTTCTTC
V gene: TRBV11-2; J gene: TRBJ2-7; D gene: TRBD1; clone size: -; CDR3 protein: CASSLYRGTFHDF; CDR3 DNA: TGTGCCAGCAGCTTGTACAGGGGGACCTTTCACGACTTC
V gene: TRBV29-1; J gene: TRBJ2-3; D gene: TRBD2; clone size: -; CDR3 protein: CSALGSGTGDTQYF; CDR3 DNA: TGCAGCGCCCTGGGTAGCGGGACGGGAGATACGCAGTATTTT
V gene: TRBV7-6; J gene: TRBJ2-7; D gene: TRBD2; clone size: -; CDR3 protein: CASSFPSGRNSYEQYF; CDR3 DNA: TGTGCCAGCAGCTTCCCCAGCGGGAGGAATTCCTACGAGCAGTACTTC
V gene: TRBV19; J gene: TRBJ1-2; D gene: -; clone size: -; CDR3 protein: CASRPNGPSNYGYTF; CDR3 DNA: TGTGCCAGTAGGCCAAACGGACCTTCTAACTATGGCTACACCTTC
V gene: TRBV3-1; J gene: TRBJ2-7; D gene: -; clone size: -; CDR3 protein: CASSLSGRKASYEQYF; CDR3 DNA: TGTGCCAGCAGCCTGAGTGGTCGCAAGGCCTCCTACGAGCAGTACTTC
V gene: TRBV24-1; J gene: TRBJ2-1; D gene: TRBD2; clone size: -; CDR3 protein: CATMGTSGGDEQFF; CDR3 DNA: TGTGCCACCATGGGGACTAGCGGGGGGGATGAGCAGTTCTTC
V gene: TRBV27; J gene: TRBJ2-7; D gene: TRBD1; clone size: -; CDR3 protein: CASSRGGRYEQYF; CDR3 DNA: TGTGCCAGCAGCCGAGGGGGCCGCTACGAGCAGTACTTC
V gene: TRBV4-1; J gene: TRBJ1-2; D gene: -; clone size: -; CDR3 protein: CASSQTGSSYGYTF; CDR3 DNA: TGCGCCAGCAGCCAGACAGGCTCCAGCTATGGCTACACCTTC
V gene: TRBV29-1; J gene: TRBJ1-5; D gene: TRBD1; clone size: -; CDR3 protein: CSVEEGTGARNQPQHF; CDR3 DNA: TGCAGCGTTGAAGAAGGGACAGGGGCCCGCAATCAGCCCCAGCATTTT
V gene: TRBV25-1; J gene: TRBJ2-1; D gene: -; clone size: -; CDR3 protein: CASARRFF; CDR3 DNA: TGTGCCAGCGCCAGGCGGTTCTTC
V gene: TRBV5-1; J gene: TRBJ2-1; D gene: -; clone size: -; CDR3 protein: CASSLAVGDYNEQFF; CDR3 DNA: TGCGCCAGCAGCTTGGCCGTTGGGGACTACAATGAGCAGTTCTTC
V gene: TRBV3-1; J gene: TRBJ2-2; D gene: -; clone size: -; CDR3 protein: CASSRVSAGELFF; CDR3 DNA: TGTGCCAGCAGCCGGGTTAGCGCCGGGGAGCTGTTTTTT
V gene: TRBV12-3/TRBV12-4; J gene: TRBJ2-7; D gene: TRBD1; clone size: -; CDR3 protein: CASRKTGDYEQYF; CDR3 DNA: TGTGCCAGCAGGAAGACAGGGGACTACGAGCAGTACTTC